Listed below are T cell receptor beta chains from one sample, sequenced in a study of control samples from healthy donors and cancer patients. Only in-frame clones appear in the TCRdb table, and some are missing; sequencing was by immunoSEQ multiplex PCR. The table shows tens of thousands of clones, with about 87% occurring only once. Material for sequencing was blood. These receptor sequences come from a woman aged 70-85 years in good health. The conserved cysteine and the conserved F or W are not part of the CDR3 here. The D gene is left open where the match is weak.

TRBD1,TRBV9,ASSVRTGGQAF
NA,TRBV3-1/TRBV3-2,ATGDGGVNSPLH
TRBD2,TRBV3-1/TRBV3-2,ASSPPYGTSGSTETQY
NA,TRBV2,ASSEAPRQSATQH
NA,TRBV5-4,ASSLEGSALGTQY
NA,TRBV5-1,ASSLERRTQY
TRBD2,TRBV19,ASSVAGYAEQY
NA,TRBV4-3,ASSQDIRAYTEAF
NA,TRBV20-1,SASITGGFYEQY
NA,TRBV7-9,ASSLETGRGYT
NA,TRBV27,ASGMGETQY
NA,TRBV6-1,ASSDGTRREVD
NA,TRBV24-1,ATSDAHRGADTEAF
NA,TRBV7-8,ASSPTLNYGYT
NA,TRBV4-2,ASSARGPASSYNEQF
TRBD2,TRBV4-3,ASSQVASGRGSTGELF
NA,TRBV5-1,ASSLSSLSNSPLH
NA,TRBV3-1/TRBV3-2,ASSQVAGVTEAF
TRBD1,TRBV6-2/TRBV6-3,ASSPDRGQPQH
TRBD1,TRBV24-1,ATRQGAEETQY
NA,TRBV5-4,ASSFPTQETQY
TRBD1,TRBV3-1/TRBV3-2,ASSPGTGPYEQY
TRBD2,TRBV7-2,ASSSSPGTSGRLDTQY
NA,TRBV6-4,ASSANGGTQETQY
TRBD1,TRBV27,ASSLTGAYGYT
NA,TRBV5-8,ASSFAGAREQY
NA,TRBV11-2,ASSLGGSSYEQY
TRBD1,TRBV5-1,ASSLRTGGNTEAF
NA,TRBV10-3,AIRVLAGAKYNEQF
NA,TRBV2,ASHPVGEGLTEAF
NA,TRBV5-1,ASSLAGLSNQPQH
NA,TRBV3-1/TRBV3-2,ASSQVSPRQANSYEQY
NA,TRBV10-2,ASARPEGPQH
NA,TRBV5-1,ASSLSQELYGYT
TRBD1,TRBV7-8,ASSARHRGQRHEQF
NA,TRBV20-1,SATWGVGYT
TRBD1,TRBV5-1,ASSLDPGTGEAF
TRBD1,TRBV7-9,ASSIRDRVWYGYT
TRBD2,TRBV7-9,ASSQTGTSISDTQY
NA,TRBV2,ASSVDLGYEQY
NA,TRBV7-9,ASSLAGGSNQPQH
NA,TRBV30,AWSTGTYEQY
NA,TRBV6-1,ASSEALGDSSYEQY
TRBD2,TRBV5-1,ASSLERGGYEQY
TRBD1,TRBV2,ALRPGTGENTEAF